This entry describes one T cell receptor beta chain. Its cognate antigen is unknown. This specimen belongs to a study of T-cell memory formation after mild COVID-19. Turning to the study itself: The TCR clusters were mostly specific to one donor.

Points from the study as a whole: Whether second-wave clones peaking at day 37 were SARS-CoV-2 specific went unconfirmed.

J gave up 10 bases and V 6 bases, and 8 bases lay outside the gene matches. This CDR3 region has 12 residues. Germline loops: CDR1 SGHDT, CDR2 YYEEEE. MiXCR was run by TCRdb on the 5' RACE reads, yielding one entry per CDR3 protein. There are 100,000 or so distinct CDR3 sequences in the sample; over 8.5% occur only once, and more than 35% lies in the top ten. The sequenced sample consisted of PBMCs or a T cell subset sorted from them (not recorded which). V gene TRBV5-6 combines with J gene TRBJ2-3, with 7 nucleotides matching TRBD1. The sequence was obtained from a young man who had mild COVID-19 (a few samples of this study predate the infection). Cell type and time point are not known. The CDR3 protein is CASKTGISAQYF. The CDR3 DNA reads TGTGCCAGCAAGACAGGGATTTCGGCGCAGTATTTT.